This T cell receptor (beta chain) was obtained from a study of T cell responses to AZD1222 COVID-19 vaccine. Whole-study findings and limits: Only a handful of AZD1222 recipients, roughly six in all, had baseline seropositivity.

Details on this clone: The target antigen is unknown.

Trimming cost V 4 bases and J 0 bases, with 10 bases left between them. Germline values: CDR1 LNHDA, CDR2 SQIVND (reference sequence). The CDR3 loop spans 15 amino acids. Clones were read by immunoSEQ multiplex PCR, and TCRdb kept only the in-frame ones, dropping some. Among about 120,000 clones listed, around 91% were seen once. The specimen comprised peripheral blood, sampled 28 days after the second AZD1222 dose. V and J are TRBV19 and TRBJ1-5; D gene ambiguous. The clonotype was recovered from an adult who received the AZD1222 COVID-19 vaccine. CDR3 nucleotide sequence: TGTGCCAGTAGTACCTCCGTTAATAGCAATCAGCCCCAGCATTTT. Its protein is CASSTSVNSNQPQHF. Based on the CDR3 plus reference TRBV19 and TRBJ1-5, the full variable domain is DGGITQSPKYLFRKEGQNVTLSCEQNLNHDAMYWYRQDPGQGLRLIYYSQIVNDFQKGDIAEGYSVSREKKESFPLTVTSAQKNPTAFYLCASSTSVNSNQPQHFGDGTRLSIL.